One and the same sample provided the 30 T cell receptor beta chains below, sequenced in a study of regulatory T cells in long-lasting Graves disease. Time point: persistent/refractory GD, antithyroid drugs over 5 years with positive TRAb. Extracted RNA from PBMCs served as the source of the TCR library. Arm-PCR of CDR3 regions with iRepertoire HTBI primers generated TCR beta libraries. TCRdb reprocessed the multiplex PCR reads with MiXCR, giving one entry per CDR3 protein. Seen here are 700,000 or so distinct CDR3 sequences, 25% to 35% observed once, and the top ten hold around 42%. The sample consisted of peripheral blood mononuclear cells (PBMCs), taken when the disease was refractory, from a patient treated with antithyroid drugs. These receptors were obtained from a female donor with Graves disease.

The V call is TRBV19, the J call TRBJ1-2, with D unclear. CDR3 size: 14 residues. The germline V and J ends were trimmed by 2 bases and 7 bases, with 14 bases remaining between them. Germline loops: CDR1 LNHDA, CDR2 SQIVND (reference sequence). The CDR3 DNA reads TGTGCCAGTAGTATAAGCCGGGCTCGGGTTGGCTACACCTTC. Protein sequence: CASSISRARVGYTF.

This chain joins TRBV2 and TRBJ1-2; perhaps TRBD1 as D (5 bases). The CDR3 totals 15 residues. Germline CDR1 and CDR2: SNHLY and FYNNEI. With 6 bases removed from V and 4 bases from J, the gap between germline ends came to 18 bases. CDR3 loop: CASSQKATQGYGYTF. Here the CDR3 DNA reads TGTGCCAGCAGCCAAAAGGCGACTCAGGGCTATGGCTACACCTTC.

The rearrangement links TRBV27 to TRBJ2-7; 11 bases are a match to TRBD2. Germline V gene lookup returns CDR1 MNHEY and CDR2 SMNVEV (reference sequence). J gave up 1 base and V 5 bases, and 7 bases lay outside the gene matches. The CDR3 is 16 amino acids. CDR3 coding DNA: TGTGCCAGCAGTCCCCTCGGACTAGCGGGTTCCTACGAGCAGTACTTC. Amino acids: CASSPLGLAGSYEQYF.

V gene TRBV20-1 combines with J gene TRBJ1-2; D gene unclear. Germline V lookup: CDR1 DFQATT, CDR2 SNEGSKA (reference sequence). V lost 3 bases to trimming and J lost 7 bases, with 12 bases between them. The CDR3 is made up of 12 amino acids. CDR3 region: CSARFRQTGYTF. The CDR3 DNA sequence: TGCAGTGCTAGGTTTAGGCAGACTGGCTACACCTTC.

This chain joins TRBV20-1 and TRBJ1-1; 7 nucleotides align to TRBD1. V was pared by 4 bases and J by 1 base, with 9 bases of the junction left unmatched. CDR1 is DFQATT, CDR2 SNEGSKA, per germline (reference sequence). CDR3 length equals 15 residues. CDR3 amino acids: CSAIYRGLTNTEAFF. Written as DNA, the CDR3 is TGCAGTGCTATCTACAGGGGATTGACGAACACTGAAGCTTTCTTT.

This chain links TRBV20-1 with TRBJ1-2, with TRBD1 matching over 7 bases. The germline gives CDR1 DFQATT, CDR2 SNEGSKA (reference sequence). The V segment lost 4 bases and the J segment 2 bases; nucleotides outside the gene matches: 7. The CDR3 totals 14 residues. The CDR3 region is CSANIPTGNYGYTF. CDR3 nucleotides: TGCAGTGCTAACATCCCGACAGGGAACTATGGCTACACCTTC.

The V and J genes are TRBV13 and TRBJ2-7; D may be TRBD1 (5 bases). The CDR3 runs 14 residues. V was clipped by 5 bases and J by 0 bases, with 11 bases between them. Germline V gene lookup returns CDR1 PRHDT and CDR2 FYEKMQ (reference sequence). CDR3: CASSQWGTSYEQYF. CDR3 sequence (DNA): TGTGCCAGCAGCCAGTGGGGCACCTCCTACGAGCAGTACTTC.

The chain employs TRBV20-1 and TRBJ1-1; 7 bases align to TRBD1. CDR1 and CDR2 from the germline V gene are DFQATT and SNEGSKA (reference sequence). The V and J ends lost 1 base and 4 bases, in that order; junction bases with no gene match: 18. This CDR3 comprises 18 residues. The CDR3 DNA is TGCAGTGCTAGAGGTGTTCTAAGAGGGGGCAAAGAAGGCACTGAAGCTTTCTTT. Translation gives CSARGVLRGGKEGTEAFF.

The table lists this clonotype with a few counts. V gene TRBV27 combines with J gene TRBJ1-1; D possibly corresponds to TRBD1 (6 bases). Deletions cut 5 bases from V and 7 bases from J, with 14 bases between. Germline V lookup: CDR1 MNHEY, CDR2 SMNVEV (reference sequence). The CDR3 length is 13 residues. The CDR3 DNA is TGTGCCAGCAGTACAGGGTCGTCCTATGAAGCTTTCTTT. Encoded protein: CASSTGSSYEAFF.

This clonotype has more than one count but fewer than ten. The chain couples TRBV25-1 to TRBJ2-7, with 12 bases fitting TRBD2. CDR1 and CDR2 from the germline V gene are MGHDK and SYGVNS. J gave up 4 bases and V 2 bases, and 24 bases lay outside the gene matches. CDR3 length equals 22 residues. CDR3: CASSEGVIAETSGSRRTYEQYF. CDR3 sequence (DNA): TGTGCCAGCAGTGAAGGTGTTATTGCGGAGACTAGCGGGAGTCGGCGGACTTACGAGCAGTACTTC.

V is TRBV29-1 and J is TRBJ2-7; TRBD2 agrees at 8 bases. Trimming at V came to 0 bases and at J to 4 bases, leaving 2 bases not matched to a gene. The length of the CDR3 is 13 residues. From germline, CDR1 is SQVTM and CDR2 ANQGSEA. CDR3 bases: TGCAGCGTTGAAGAACTAGCGGCTTACGAGCAGTACTTC. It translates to CSVEELAAYEQYF.

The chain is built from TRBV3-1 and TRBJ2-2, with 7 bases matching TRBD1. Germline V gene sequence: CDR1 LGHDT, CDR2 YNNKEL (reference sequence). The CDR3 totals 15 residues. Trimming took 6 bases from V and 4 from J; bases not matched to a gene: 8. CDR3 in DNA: TGTGCCAGCAGTTCGCCGACAGGGATCACCGGGGAGCTGTTTTTT. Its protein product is CASSSPTGITGELFF.

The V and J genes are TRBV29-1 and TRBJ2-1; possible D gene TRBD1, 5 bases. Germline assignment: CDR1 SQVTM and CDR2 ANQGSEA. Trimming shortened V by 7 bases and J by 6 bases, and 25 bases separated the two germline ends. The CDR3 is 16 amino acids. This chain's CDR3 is CSATDTLGSTGNEQFF. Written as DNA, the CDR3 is TGCAGCGCTACGGACACCCTAGGCTCAACGGGCAATGAGCAGTTCTTC.

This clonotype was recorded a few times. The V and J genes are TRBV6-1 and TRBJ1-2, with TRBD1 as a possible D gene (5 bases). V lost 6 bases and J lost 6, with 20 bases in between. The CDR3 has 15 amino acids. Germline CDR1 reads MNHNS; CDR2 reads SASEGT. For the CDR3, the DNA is TGTGCCAGCAGAATCTCCGGTGGGGCAGACGATGGCTACACCTTC. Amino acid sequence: CASRISGGADDGYTF.

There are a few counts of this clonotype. CDR3 sequence reads: CSASVDLAYEQYF. CDR3 nucleotides: TGCAGTGCTAGTGTCGACCTTGCCTACGAGCAGTACTTC. J is TRBJ2-7 and V is TRBV20-1, with no clear D. Trimming removed 3 bases from V and 2 bases from J, with 11 bases in between. This CDR3 has 13 residues. Germline lookup yields CDR1 DFQATT and CDR2 SNEGSKA (reference sequence).

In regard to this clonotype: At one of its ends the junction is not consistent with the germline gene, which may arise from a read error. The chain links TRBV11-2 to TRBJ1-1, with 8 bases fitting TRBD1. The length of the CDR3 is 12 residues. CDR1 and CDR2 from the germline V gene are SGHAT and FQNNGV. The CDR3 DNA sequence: TGTACCAGCAGCGGCAGGGGGCCCGAAGCTTTCTTT. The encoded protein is CTSSGRGPEAFF.

CDR3 region: CSATGLAGGPRGGEQYF. The DNA for the CDR3 is TGCAGCGCTACGGGACTAGCGGGAGGGCCGAGAGGAGGCGAGCAGTACTTC. V and J are TRBV29-1 and TRBJ2-7; 16 bases are shared with TRBD2. The CDR3 has 17 residues. The V gene end was trimmed by 7 bases and the J gene end by 6 bases; junction bases not matched to a gene: 15. CDR1 SQVTM and CDR2 ANQGSEA come from the germline V gene.

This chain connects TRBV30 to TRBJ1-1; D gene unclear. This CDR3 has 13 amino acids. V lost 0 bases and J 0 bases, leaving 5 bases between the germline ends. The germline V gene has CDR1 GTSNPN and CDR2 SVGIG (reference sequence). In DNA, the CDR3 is TGTGCCTGGAGTGTCCCCCTGAACACTGAAGCTTTCTTT. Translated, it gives CAWSVPLNTEAFF.

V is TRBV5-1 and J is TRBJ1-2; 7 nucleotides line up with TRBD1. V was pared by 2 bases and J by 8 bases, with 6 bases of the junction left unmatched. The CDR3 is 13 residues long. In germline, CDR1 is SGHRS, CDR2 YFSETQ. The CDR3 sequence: CASSFGQDGGYTF. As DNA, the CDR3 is TGCGCCAGCAGCTTTGGACAGGATGGGGGCTACACCTTC.

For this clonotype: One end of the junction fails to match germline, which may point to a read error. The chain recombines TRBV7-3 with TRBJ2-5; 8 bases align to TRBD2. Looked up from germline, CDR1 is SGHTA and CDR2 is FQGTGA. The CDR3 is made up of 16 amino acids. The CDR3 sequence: CASSLGQAGVGETQCF. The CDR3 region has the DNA TGTGCCAGCAGCTTAGGGCAAGCGGGAGTCGGGGAGACCCAGTGCTTC.

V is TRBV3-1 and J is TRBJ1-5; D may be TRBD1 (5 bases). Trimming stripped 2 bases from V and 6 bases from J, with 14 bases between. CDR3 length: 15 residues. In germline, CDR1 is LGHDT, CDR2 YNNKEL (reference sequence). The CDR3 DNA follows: TGTGCCAGCAGCCAAAGCAGGGTCGGTGTTCAGCCCCAGCATTTT. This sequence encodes CASSQSRVGVQPQHF.

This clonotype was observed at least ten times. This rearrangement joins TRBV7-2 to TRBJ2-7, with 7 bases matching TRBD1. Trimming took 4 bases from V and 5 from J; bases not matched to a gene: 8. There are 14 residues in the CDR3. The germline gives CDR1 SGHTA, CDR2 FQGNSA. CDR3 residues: CASSSLDRVDEQYF. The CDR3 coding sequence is TGTGCCAGCAGCTCGCTAGACAGGGTGGACGAGCAGTACTTC. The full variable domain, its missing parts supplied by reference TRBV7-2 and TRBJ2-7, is GAGVSQSPSNKVTEKGKDVELRCDPISGHTALYWYRQSLGQGLEFLIYFQGNSAPDKSGLPSDRFSAERTGGSVSTLTIQRTQQEDSAVYLCASSSLDRVDEQYFGPGTRLTVT.

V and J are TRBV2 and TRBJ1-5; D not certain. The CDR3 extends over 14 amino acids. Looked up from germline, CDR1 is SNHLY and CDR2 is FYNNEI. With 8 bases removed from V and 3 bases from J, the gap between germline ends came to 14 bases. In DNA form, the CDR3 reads TGTGCCAGCGGCCCTGAGACACTCAATCAGCCCCAGCATTTT. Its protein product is CASGPETLNQPQHF.

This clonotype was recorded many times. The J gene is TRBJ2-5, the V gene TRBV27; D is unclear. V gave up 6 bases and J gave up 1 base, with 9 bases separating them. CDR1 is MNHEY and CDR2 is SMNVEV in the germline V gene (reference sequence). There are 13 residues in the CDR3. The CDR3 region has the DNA TGTGCCAGCAGCTTAAGATTCCAAGAGACCCAGTACTTC. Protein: CASSLRFQETQYF.

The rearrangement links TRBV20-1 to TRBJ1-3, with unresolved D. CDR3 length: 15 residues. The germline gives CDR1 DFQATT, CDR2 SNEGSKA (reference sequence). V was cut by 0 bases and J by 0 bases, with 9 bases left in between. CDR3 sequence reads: CSARDFANSGNTIYF. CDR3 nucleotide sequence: TGCAGTGCTAGAGATTTCGCTAACTCTGGAAACACCATATATTTT.

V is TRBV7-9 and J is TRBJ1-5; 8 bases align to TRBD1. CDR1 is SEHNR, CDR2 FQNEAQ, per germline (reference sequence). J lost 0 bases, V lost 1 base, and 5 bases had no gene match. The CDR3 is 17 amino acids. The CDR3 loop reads CASSLERTGNSNQPQHF. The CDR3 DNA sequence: TGTGCCAGCAGCTTAGAAAGGACAGGGAATAGCAATCAGCCCCAGCATTTT.

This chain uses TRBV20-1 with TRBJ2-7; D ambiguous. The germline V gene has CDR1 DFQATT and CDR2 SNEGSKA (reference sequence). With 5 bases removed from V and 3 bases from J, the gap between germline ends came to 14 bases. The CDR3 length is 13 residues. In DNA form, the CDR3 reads TGCAGTGCTCTACTACTTGTGGGCTACGAGCAGTACTTC. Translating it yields CSALLLVGYEQYF.

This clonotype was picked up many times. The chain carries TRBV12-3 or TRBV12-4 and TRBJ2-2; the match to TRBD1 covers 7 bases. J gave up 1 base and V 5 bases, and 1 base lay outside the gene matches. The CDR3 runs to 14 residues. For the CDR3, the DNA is TGTGCCAGCAGTCGGACAGGGAACACCGGGGAGCTGTTTTTT. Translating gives CASSRTGNTGELFF.

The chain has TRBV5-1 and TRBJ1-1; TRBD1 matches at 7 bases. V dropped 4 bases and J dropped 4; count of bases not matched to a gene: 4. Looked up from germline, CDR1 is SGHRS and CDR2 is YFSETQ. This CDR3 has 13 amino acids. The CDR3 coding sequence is TGCGCCAGCAGCGGGGACAGTCTCACTGAAGCTTTCTTT. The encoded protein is CASSGDSLTEAFF. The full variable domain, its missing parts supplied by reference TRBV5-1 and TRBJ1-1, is KAGVTQTPRYLIKTRGQQVTLSCSPISGHRSVSWYQQTPGQGLQFLFEYFSETQRNKGNFPGRFSGRQFSNSRSEMNVSTLELGDSALYLCASSGDSLTEAFFGQGTRLTVV.

The CDR3 coding sequence is TGTGCCAGCACCGCGACCCCGGGGACCTACGAGCAGTACTTC. Translating gives CASTATPGTYEQYF. The V call is TRBV7-9, the J call TRBJ2-7; the D gene is possibly TRBD2 (5 bases). V shed 7 bases and J shed 2 bases, with 15 bases lying between them. The CDR3 has 14 amino acids. Germline V gene sequence: CDR1 SEHNR, CDR2 FQNEAQ (reference sequence).